The T cell receptor (beta chain) under discussion was sequenced for a study of cytomegalovirus exposure and HLA in healthy donors. Findings of the study overall: Most TCR beta V segments were productive about 90% or about 30% of the time in an earlier analysis. Later analysis identified 16,000 or so TCR beta sequences associated with HLA alleles, using a false discovery rate threshold of 0.05. What a later analysis reportedly showed was that an Asian-associated ancestry cluster had fewer N-insertions than the roughly 670-donor mean.

The CDR3 has 13 amino acids. Germline values: CDR1 MDHEN, CDR2 SYDVKM. The V and J ends lost 8 bases and 7 bases, in that order; junction bases with no gene match: 6. The PCR employed 60 Vbeta primers together with 13 Jbeta primers. Data came from immunoSEQ multiplex PCR; TCRdb stores just in-frame clones and leaves some out. This sample has around 190,000 clones, with approximately 82% found just once. About this clone itself: The antigen is undetermined.

The sequencing input was PBMCs. This chain joins TRBV28 and TRBJ2-7; 12 bases align to TRBD2. This TCR was sampled from a girl aged 2 to 10 in good health and CMV-seropositive. Here the CDR3 reads CASGLAGYWEQYF. The CDR3 nucleotides read TGTGCCAGCGGACTAGCGGGGTACTGGGAGCAGTACTTC.